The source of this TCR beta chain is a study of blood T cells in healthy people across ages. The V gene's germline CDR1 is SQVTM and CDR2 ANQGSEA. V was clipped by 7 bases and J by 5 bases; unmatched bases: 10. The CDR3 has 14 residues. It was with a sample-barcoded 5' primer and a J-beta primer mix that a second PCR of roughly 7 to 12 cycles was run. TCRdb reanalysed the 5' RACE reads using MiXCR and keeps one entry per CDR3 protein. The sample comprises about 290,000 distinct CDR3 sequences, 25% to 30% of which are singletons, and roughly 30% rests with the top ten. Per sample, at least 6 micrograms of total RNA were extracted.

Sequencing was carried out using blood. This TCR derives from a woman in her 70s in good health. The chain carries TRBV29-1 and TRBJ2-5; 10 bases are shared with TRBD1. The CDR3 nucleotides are TGCAGCGGGACGGTGACAGGGGGCGCGGAGACCCAGTACTTC. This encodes CSGTVTGGAETQYF.